One sample yielded the 17 T cell receptor beta chains listed below, sequenced in a study of T cell responses to AZD1222 COVID-19 vaccine. Libraries were prepared by immunoSEQ multiplex PCR; TCRdb keeps only in-frame clonotypes and omits some of them. This table holds roughly 80,000 clones, around 90% found once. The specimen was peripheral blood, collected on day 0 of MenACWY control vaccination. These TCRs come from an adult in good health.

This chain joins TRBV7-9 and TRBJ1-1, with a possible D match to TRBD1 (5 bases). This CDR3 is 14 amino acids long. The germline gives CDR1 SEHNR, CDR2 FQNEAQ (reference sequence). V lost 8 bases to trimming and J lost 4 bases, with 17 bases between them. CDR3 sequence reads: CASFKGRQGTEAFF. The CDR3 nucleotides are TGTGCCAGCTTCAAGGGGAGGCAAGGCACTGAAGCTTTCTTT.

This sequence joins TRBV4-3 and TRBJ2-2; 7 bases line up with TRBD1. The germline CDR1 and CDR2 sequences are LGHNA and YSLEER. V trimming: 1 base; J trimming: 2 bases; junction bases outside the gene matches: 4. The CDR3 has 16 amino acids. In DNA, the CDR3 is TGCGCCAGCAGCCAAGTGACAGGGTCAAACACCGGGGAGCTGTTTTTT. It translates to CASSQVTGSNTGELFF.

The chain couples TRBV9 to TRBJ1-6; D ambiguous. The CDR3 extends over 15 amino acids. With 0 bases removed from V and 7 bases from J, the gap between germline ends came to 11 bases. The germline CDR1 and CDR2 sequences are SGDLS and YYNGEE. The CDR3 region is CASSVAPSQNSPLHF. The CDR3 nucleotides read TGTGCCAGCAGCGTAGCGCCCAGTCAAAATTCACCCCTCCACTTT.

The V and J genes are TRBV6-1 and TRBJ1-5, with a tentative D call TRBD1 (6 bases). CDR1 MNHNS and CDR2 SASEGT come from the germline V gene. Trimming shortened V by 4 bases and J by 2 bases, and 18 bases separated the two germline ends. CDR3 length: 17 residues. The DNA of the CDR3 is TGTGCCAGCAGTGCCGAATCAGGGGTGGTGGGCAATCAGCCCCAGCATTTT. It specifies CASSAESGVVGNQPQHF.

J is TRBJ2-3 and V is TRBV7-8; 7 bases line up with TRBD2. Germline CDR1 and CDR2: SGHVS and FQNEAQ. The CDR3 extends over 15 amino acids. The trim removed 5 bases at V and 5 bases at J, leaving 10 bases unmatched. The CDR3 spells CASSRESGGGDTQYF. The CDR3, as DNA: TGTGCCAGCAGCCGAGAGTCCGGCGGGGGAGATACGCAGTATTTT.

A single count supports this clone. This chain links TRBV5-4 with TRBJ2-5; TRBD1 might be the D (5 bases). The CDR3 runs to 14 residues. The V end lost 2 bases, the J end lost 4 bases, and 12 bases lay between the germline ends. CDR1 SGHNT and CDR2 YYREEE come from the germline V gene (reference sequence). The CDR3 region has the DNA TGTGCCAGCAGCTTAGACAGTTTTGGAGAGACCCAGTACTTC. Translated: CASSLDSFGETQYF.

The chain couples TRBV11-3 to TRBJ1-2; possible D gene TRBD1, 5 bases. Germline V gene lookup returns CDR1 SGHNT and CDR2 YENEEA. The V and J ends lost 0 bases and 2 bases respectively, with 10 bases between them. This CDR3 region has 15 residues. The CDR3 nucleotides are TGTGCCAGCAGCTTAGAGTCAGGGCCAAACTATGGCTACACCTTC. Encoded protein: CASSLESGPNYGYTF.

The rearrangement links TRBV11-3 to TRBJ1-1; possibly TRBD1 for D (6 bases). Trimming removed 6 bases at V and 0 bases at J, with 8 bases between. Germline-derived CDR1 and CDR2 are SGHNT and YENEEA. The CDR3 contains 13 residues. The CDR3 spells CASRGQMNTEAFF. CDR3 DNA: TGTGCCAGCAGAGGACAGATGAACACTGAAGCTTTCTTT. The entire variable domain, with the rest obtained from reference TRBV11-3 and TRBJ1-1, is as follows: EAGVVQSPRYKIIEKKQPVAFWCNPISGHNTLYWYLQNLGQGPELLIRYENEEAVDDSQLPKDRFSAERLKGVDSTLKIQPAELGDSAVYLCASRGQMNTEAFFGQGTRLTVV.

The V and J genes are TRBV3-1 (or the pseudogene TRBV3-2) and TRBJ1-4; no definite D call. The CDR3 totals 13 residues. The ends were cut back, 1 base at V and 7 bases at J, with 7 bases in the middle. Germline CDR1 LGHDT, CDR2 YNNKEL (reference sequence). In nucleotides, the CDR3 is TGTGCCAGCAGCCAAGGCGCCAGTGAAAAACTGTTTTTT. This translates into CASSQGASEKLFF.

V gene TRBV9 combines with J gene TRBJ2-1, with D possibly being TRBD1 or TRBD2 (6 bases each). The V end was cut by 0 bases, the J end by 4 bases, with 11 bases between. There are 15 residues in the CDR3. Looked up from germline, CDR1 is SGDLS and CDR2 is YYNGEE. The CDR3 spells CASSVGGGPYNEQFF. The CDR3 DNA follows: TGTGCCAGCAGCGTAGGAGGGGGGCCGTACAATGAGCAGTTCTTC.

J is TRBJ1-1 and V is TRBV3-1 (or the pseudogene TRBV3-2); 7 bases agree with TRBD1. Trimming at V came to 4 bases and at J to 9 bases, leaving 14 bases not matched to a gene. CDR1 and CDR2 (germline): LGHDT, YNNKEL (reference sequence). The CDR3 is 15 amino acids. This CDR3 is CASSPRQGFPGKAFF. The DNA of the CDR3 is TGTGCCAGCAGCCCCCGACAGGGATTCCCGGGGAAAGCTTTCTTT.

Concerning this clone: This may arise from a read error, as a much more abundant clone is one base away. The V call is TRBV11-2, the J call TRBJ2-7; D is perhaps TRBD1 (5 bases). V lost 5 bases, J lost 2 bases, and 10 bases lay in between. The CDR3 runs to 13 residues. In germline, CDR1 is SGHAT, CDR2 FQNNGV. The CDR3 reads CASSRQSAYEQYF. In nucleotides, the CDR3 is TGTGCCAGCAGCCGACAGAGTGCCTACGAGCAGTACTTC.

The chain is built from TRBV6-5 and TRBJ1-4; D is perhaps TRBD1 (5 bases). V shed 8 bases and J shed 7 bases, with 14 bases lying between them. Germline CDR1 is MNHEY and CDR2 is SVGAGI. This CDR3 region has 13 residues. CDR3 nucleotides: TGTGCCAGCCTGCAGGGAGGGAGTGAAAAACTGTTTTTT. This translates into CASLQGGSEKLFF.

The chain combines TRBV4-3 with TRBJ1-4, with TRBD1 as a possible D gene (6 bases). Germline CDR1 is LGHNA and CDR2 is YSLEER. The CDR3 has 16 amino acids. Trimming removed 0 bases at V and 5 bases at J, with 13 bases between. CDR3 sequence: CASSQDRGGPNEKLFF. The CDR3 DNA is TGCGCCAGCAGCCAAGATAGGGGGGGCCCGAATGAAAAACTGTTTTTT.

The J gene is TRBJ1-1, the V gene TRBV3-1 (or the pseudogene TRBV3-2); D call uncertain. Germline assignment: CDR1 LGHDT and CDR2 YNNKEL (reference sequence). The CDR3 has 11 amino acids. The germline V and J ends were trimmed by 3 bases and 8 bases, with 7 bases remaining between them. CDR3 sequence reads: CASSQGGEAFF. DNA of the CDR3: TGTGCCAGCAGCCAGGGAGGGGAAGCTTTCTTT.

The chain joins TRBV6-5 to TRBJ1-1; D gene ambiguous. Trimming left V 1 base short and J 8 bases short, with 5 bases between. Germline V gives CDR1 MNHEY, CDR2 SVGAGI. CDR3 length: 11 residues. In DNA, the CDR3 is TGTGCCAGCAGTTACTTTGGGGAAGCTTTCTTT. It codes for CASSYFGEAFF.

V and J are TRBV16 and TRBJ1-6; D ambiguous. Trimming cost V 2 bases and J 7 bases, with 9 bases left between them. CDR1 KGHSY and CDR2 FQNENV come from the germline V gene. The CDR3 is 14 residues long. Here the CDR3 DNA reads TGTGCCAGCAGCCAAGATCAGTGGAATTCACCCCTCCACTTT. As protein: CASSQDQWNSPLHF.